The present entry profiles one TCR beta chain with its context. V was pared by 0 bases and J by 0 bases, with 2 bases between. The CDR3 is made up of 13 amino acids. Germline loops: CDR1 SGDLS, CDR2 YYNGEE. Libraries were prepared by immunoSEQ multiplex PCR; TCRdb keeps only in-frame clonotypes and omits some of them. The table includes 600,000 to 900,000 clones, approximately 83% detected once. These data are taken from a study of shared T cell receptors in the human thymus. This sample was shared with a second study, whose subject was human thymus T cells. That study reports: Finnish infants who were healthy and having corrective surgery for congenital heart defects made up the donors. Resections removed during corrective heart surgery provided the thymus tissue used. The authors found apparently biased V and J gene usage in thymic and blood repertoires. Related reports documented highly overlapping thymic repertoires among unrelated individuals.

The J gene is TRBJ2-3, the V gene TRBV9; D unclear. Input material: thymocytes. This TCR came from a girl under three years old with a congenital heart defect. This CDR3 is CASSVASTDTQYF. CDR3 nucleotides: TGTGCCAGCAGCGTAGCTAGCACAGATACGCAGTATTTT. Full variable domain (rest looked up from reference TRBV9 and TRBJ2-3): DSGVTQTPKHLITATGQRVTLRCSPRSGDLSVYWYQQSLDQGLQFLIQYYNGEERAKGNILERFSAQQFPDLHSELNLSSLELGDSALYFCASSVASTDTQYFGPGTRLTVL.